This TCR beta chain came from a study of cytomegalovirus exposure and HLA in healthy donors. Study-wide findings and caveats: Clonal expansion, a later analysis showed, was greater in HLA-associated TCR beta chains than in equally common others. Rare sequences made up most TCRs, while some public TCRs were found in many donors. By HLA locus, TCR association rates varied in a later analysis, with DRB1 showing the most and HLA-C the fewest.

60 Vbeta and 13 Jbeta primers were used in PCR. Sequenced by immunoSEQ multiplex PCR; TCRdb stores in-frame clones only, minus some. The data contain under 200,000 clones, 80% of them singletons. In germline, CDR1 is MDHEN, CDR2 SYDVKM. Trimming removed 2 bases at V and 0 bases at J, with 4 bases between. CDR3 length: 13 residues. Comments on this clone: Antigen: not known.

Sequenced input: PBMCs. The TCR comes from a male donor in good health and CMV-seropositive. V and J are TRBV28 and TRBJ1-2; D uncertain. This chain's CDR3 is CASSLQANYGYTF. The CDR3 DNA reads TGTGCCAGCAGTTTACAGGCTAACTATGGCTACACCTTC.